What follows is one T cell receptor beta chain and its context. It has no known antigen specificity. Qualities for individual bases were not recorded, and no much larger clone is one base off. Read against the paper, the sample's time point label means: sample from adult after SARS-CoV-2 infection, after symptom onset. A couple of convalescent COVID-19 patients, sampled after symptom onset from adults with prior SARS-CoV-2 infection, were also TCR-sequenced for comparison. The sample belongs to a study of T cell responses to AZD1222 COVID-19 vaccine (dated by TCRdb to the early 2020s). For context, the study as a whole: TCR sequencing was performed for over 230 trial participants, of whom roughly 200 were given two doses of AZD1222 and roughly 25 were given two doses of MenACWY control vaccine. Trial participants were enrolled by age into subgroups of 18-55, 56-69 and 70-plus years, and roughly 160, 29 and 62 TCR-sequenced participants, respectively, were included in these subgroups. Findings and caveats that apply to the study as a whole: Reportedly, almost half of the unique spike-specific TCRs recognized epitopes lying outside the regions that are mutated in the B.1.351 and B.1.1.7 variants. Spike-specific TCR breadth and depth rose significantly after two AZD1222 doses compared with day 0 and with MenACWY recipients. In the small 56-69-year group, the increase in depth fell short of significance, most likely because of low power. Participants were mostly white British and included more females than males, and it was suggested by the authors that clonal diversity may have been underestimated. CD4 TCRs associated with the vaccine covered the entire spike protein, and the dominant responses were in regions 160-218 and 743-854. Conclusions about previously exposed vaccinees are limited because only six or seven AZD1222 recipients were SARS-CoV-2 seropositive at baseline. No day 14 peak-response samples were available, so repertoires were characterized only after the peak T cell response.

The CDR3 regions of human TCRbeta chains were analyzed by immunosequencing. The original pipeline was this. Repertoire TCRs were matched against a reference library of SARS-CoV-2-specific TCRs generated with the MIRA antigen-specificity platform. Breadth was defined as the fraction of unique TCRs that were SARS-CoV-2-associated, and depth was defined as the fraction of total T cells that were SARS-CoV-2-associated. Using the MIRA data, every spike-specific TCR was mapped to the spike region that the TCR reacted to and assigned to either a CD4 or a CD8 class. Log10-transformed breadth and depth values were compared by one-way ANOVA with Sidak's multiple comparisons tests. Imported from immuneACCESS, the table was reduced by TCRdb to in-frame sequences with V and J called. These copies leave out some clones; in studies compared against another copy, an unresolved V gene accounts for under half, and the cause of the remainder is not known. V and J calls and clone size follow that table, whereas D and trimming were derived from the DNA. The sample contains roughly 150,000 clones, approximately 90% of them found a single time. Together, the top ten hold 5.5% to 7% of the sample.

Reading the germline V gene gives CDR1 SGHRS and CDR2 YFSETQ. V and J lose 4 bases and 0 bases, and a span of 11 bases separates them. The CDR3 has 15 amino acids, counting the end cysteine and phenylalanine. Solely the CDR3 DNA is kept, with 45 bases framed from the first base. The TCR comes from an adult who had recovered from COVID-19. The sample was peripheral blood, taken after recovery from COVID-19. The chain couples TRBV5-1 to TRBJ1-3; no confident D gene assignment can be made. The sequenced DNA: TGCGCCAGCAGCCCACGGGAGCTCTCTGGAAACACCATATATTTT. Translated, this gives CASSPRELSGNTIYF.